This T cell receptor (beta chain) was retrieved from a study of blood T cells in healthy people across ages. CDR1 and CDR2 (germline): DFQATT, SNEGSKA (reference sequence). Trimming removed 6 bases at V and 2 bases at J, with 19 bases between. The CDR3 totals 15 residues. Through a sample-barcoded 5' primer and a J-beta primer mix, a second PCR was run for roughly 6 to 11 cycles. MiXCR, applied by TCRdb to the 5' RACE reads, yields one record per CDR3 protein. This sample has about 730,000 distinct CDR3 sequences, with 43% found just once. A remark on this clonotype: Its antigen is still unknown.

General observations from the study: Observed TCR beta diversity showed a strong correlation with the percentage of naive T cells as measured by flow cytometry.

The clonotype comes from a woman in her fifties or sixties in good health. The material sequenced was blood. This chain links TRBV20-1 with TRBJ2-5; D possibly corresponds to TRBD2 (5 bases). CDR3 residues: CSAAQASTLQETQYF. The CDR3 nucleotides are TGCAGTGCCGCCCAGGCTAGCACCCTTCAAGAGACCCAGTACTTC.